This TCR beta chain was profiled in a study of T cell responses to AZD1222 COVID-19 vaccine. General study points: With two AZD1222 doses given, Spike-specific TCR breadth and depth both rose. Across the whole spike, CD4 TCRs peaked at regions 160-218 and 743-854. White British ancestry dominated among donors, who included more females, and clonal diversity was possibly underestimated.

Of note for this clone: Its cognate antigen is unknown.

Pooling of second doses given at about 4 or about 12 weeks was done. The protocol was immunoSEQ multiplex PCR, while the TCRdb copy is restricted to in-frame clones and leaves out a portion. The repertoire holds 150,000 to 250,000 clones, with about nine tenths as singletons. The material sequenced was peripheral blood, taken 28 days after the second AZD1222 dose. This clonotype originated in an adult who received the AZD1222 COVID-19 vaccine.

The CDR3 protein is CASSDGARGTDTQYF. The CDR3 DNA follows: TGTGCCAGCAGTGATGGGGCCAGGGGCACAGATACGCAGTATTTT. J is TRBJ2-3 and V is TRBV2; TRBD1 might be the D (5 bases). The germline gives CDR1 SNHLY, CDR2 FYNNEI. The CDR3 extends over 15 amino acids. Trimming stripped 3 bases from V and 1 base from J, with 11 bases between.